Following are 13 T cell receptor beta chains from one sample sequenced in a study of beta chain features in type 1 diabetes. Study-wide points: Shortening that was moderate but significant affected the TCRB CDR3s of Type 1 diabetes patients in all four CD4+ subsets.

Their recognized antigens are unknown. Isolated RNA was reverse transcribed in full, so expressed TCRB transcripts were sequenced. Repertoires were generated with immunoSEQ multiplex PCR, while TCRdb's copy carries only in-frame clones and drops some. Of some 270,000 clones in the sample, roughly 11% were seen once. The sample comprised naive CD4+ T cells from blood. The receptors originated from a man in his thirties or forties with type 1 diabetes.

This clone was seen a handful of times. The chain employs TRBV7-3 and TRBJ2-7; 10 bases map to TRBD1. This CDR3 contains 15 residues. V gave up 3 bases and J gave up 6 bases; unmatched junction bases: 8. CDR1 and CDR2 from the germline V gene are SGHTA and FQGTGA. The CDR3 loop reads CASSFPPGTGVEQYF. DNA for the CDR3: TGTGCCAGCAGCTTCCCCCCTGGGACAGGGGTCGAGCAGTACTTC.

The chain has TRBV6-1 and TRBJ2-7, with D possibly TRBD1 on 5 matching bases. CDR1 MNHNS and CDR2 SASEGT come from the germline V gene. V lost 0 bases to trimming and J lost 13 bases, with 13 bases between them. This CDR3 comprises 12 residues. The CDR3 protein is CASSEARQPSYF. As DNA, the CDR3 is TGTGCCAGCAGTGAAGCGAGACAGCCTTCCTACTTC.

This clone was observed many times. The CDR3 loop is CASSQRSYSGQPQHF. CDR3 nucleotide sequence: TGCGCCAGCAGTCAACGGTCTTACTCCGGTCAGCCCCAGCATTTT. The chain uses TRBV23-1 and TRBJ1-5; D is unclear. TRBV23-1 is given ORF status, its function remaining uncertain. Deletions cut 2 bases from V and 6 bases from J, with 14 bases between. The CDR3 spans 15 residues.

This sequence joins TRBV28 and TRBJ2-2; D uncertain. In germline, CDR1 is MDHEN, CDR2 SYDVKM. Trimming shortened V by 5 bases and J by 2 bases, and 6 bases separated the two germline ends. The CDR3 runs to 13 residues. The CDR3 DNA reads TGTGCCAGCAGTATTATTAACACCGGGGAGCTGTTTTTT. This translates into CASSIINTGELFF.

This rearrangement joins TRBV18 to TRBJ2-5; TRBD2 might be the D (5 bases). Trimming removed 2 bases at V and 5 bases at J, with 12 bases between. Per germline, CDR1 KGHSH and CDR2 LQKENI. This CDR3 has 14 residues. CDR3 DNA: TGTGCCAGCTCACCAGGGCGGGTCGGGGAGACCCAGTACTTC. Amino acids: CASSPGRVGETQYF.

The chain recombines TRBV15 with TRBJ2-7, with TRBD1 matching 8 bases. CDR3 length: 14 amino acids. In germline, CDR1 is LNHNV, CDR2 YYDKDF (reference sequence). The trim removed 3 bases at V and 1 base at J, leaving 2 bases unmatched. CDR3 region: CATSRDRASYEQYF. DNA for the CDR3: TGTGCCACCAGCAGGGACAGGGCGTCCTACGAGCAGTACTTC.

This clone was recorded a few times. The CDR3 loop is CAWGQGHNQPQHF. The CDR3, as DNA: TGTGCCTGGGGACAGGGCCACAATCAGCCCCAGCATTTT. This chain links TRBV30 with TRBJ1-5, with 8 bases identical to TRBD1. With V trimmed by 5 bases and J by 3 bases, 3 bases remained unmatched. Germline lookup yields CDR1 GTSNPN and CDR2 SVGIG (reference sequence). The CDR3 extends over 13 amino acids.

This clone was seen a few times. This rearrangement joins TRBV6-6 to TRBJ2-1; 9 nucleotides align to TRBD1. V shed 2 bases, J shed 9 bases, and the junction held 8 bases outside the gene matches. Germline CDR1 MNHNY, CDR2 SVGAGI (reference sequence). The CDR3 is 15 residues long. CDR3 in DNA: TGTGCCAGCAGTTACACGACAGGGGGACGGGGTGAGCAGTTCTTC. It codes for CASSYTTGGRGEQFF.

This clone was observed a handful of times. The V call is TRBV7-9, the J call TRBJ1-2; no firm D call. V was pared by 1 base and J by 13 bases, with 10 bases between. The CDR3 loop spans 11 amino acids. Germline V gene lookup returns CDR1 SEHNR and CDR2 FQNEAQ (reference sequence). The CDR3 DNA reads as TGTGCCAGCAGCTTAGACATTAACAGCACCTTC. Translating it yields CASSLDINSTF. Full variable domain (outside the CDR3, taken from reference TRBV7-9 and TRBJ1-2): DTGVSQNPRHKITKRGQNVTFRCDPISEHNRLYWYRQTLGQGPEFLTYFQNEAQLEKSRLLSDRFSAERPKGSFSTLEIQRTEQGDSAMYLCASSLDINSTFGSGTRLTVV.

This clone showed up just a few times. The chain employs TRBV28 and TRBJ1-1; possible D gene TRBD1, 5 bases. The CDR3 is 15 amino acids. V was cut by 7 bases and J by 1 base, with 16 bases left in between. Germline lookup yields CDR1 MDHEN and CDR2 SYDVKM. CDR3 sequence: CASTLDGGGNTEAFF. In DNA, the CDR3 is TGTGCCAGCACCCTCGACGGGGGAGGGAACACTGAAGCTTTCTTT. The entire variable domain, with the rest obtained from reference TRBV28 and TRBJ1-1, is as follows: DVKVTQSSRYLVKRTGEKVFLECVQDMDHENMFWYRQDPGLGLRLIYFSYDVKMKEKGDIPEGYSVSREKKERFSLILESASTNQTSMYLCASTLDGGGNTEAFFGQGTRLTVV.

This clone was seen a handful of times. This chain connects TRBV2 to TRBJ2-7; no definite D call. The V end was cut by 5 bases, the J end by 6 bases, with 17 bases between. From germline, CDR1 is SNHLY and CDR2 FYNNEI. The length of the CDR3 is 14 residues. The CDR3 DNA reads TGTGCCAGCAGTTCAACAGAGCTCCCCTTCGAGCAGTACTTC. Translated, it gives CASSSTELPFEQYF.

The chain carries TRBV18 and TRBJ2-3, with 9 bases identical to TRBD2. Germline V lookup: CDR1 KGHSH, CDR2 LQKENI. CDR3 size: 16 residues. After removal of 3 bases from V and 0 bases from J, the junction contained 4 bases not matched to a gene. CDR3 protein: CASSPNSGGSTDTQYF. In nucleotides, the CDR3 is TGTGCCAGCTCACCCAATAGCGGGGGTAGCACAGATACGCAGTATTTT.

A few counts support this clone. The CDR3 sequence: CASSLPSGFYNEQFF. CDR3 nucleotides: TGTGCCAGCAGCTTGCCTAGCGGGTTTTACAATGAGCAGTTCTTC. The chain uses TRBV5-6 and TRBJ2-1, with 8 bases fitting TRBD2. Trimming took 1 base from V and 4 from J; bases not matched to a gene: 4. This CDR3 has 15 residues. The germline gives CDR1 SGHDT, CDR2 YYEEEE. Variable domain in full (rest from reference TRBV5-6 and TRBJ2-1): DAGVTQSPTHLIKTRGQQVTLRCSPKSGHDTVSWYQQALGQGPQFIFQYYEEEERQRGNFPDRFSGHQFPNYSSELNVNALLLGDSALYLCASSLPSGFYNEQFFGPGTRLTVL.